This TCR beta chain was sequenced in a study of T cells in Graves' hyperthyroidism and ophthalmopathy. Concerning this clonotype: Its specificity is unknown.

Study-level findings and limits: Most clonotypes expanded in thyroid above 0.001 were likewise present in blood.

Germline CDR1 is LGHNA and CDR2 is YSLEER. The J segment lost 6 bases and the V segment lost 1 base, leaving 14 bases of the junction unmatched. The CDR3 has 19 residues. The TCR beta CDR3 regions underwent amplification using RNA transcripts as the source. First-round RT-PCR of the TCR CDR3 relied on the HTBI primer set. TCRdb re-derived calls from the multiplex PCR reads in MiXCR, one entry per CDR3 protein. The sample has over 500,000 distinct CDR3 sequences, about a sixth seen once. Diagnostic assessment was based on clinical symptoms, serum thyroxine and TRAb, thyroid ultrasound and orbital computed tomography. The PBMCs were sourced from fresh peripheral blood (about 9.7 ml).

The chain carries TRBV4-3 and TRBJ2-2; TRBD2 aligns across 10 bases. The sequence derives from a woman aged 18 to 35 with Graves' ophthalmopathy. Material: blood. DNA for the CDR3: TGCGCCAGCAGCCAAGGCGCTAGCGGGAGCTATCGACGTCCCGGGGAGCTGTTTTTT. The encoded protein is CASSQGASGSYRRPGELFF.